The entry below gives a single T cell receptor (beta chain) sequence along with its context. The antigen is unknown. The data are from a study of vaccination effects on CD4 cells after COVID-19. ViraFEST expansion of antigen-specific CD4+ T cells with viral peptide pools preceded sequencing. Investigators separated out CD4+ T cells once more than nine days of culture had passed. The participants, recipients of two vaccine doses, got either BNT162b2 or mRNA-1273. TCRdb keeps only in-frame clones here, not all; method: immunoSEQ multiplex PCR. The sample has tens of thousands of clones; 81% are singletons. The CDR3 is made up of 11 amino acids. CDR1 is SNHLY, CDR2 FYNNEI, per germline. Trimming cost V 6 bases and J 16 bases, with 16 bases left between them.

The receptor was derived from a human donor who received a COVID-19 vaccine. The sequences come from CD4+ T cells from PBMCs cultured with HCoV-229E spike peptides, collected after COVID-19 vaccination. The chain carries TRBV2 and TRBJ2-1; D possibly corresponds to TRBD1 (6 bases). CDR3 in DNA: TGTGCCAGCAGAACAGGGCCCCTTCTCTTCTTC. Its translation is CASRTGPLLFF.